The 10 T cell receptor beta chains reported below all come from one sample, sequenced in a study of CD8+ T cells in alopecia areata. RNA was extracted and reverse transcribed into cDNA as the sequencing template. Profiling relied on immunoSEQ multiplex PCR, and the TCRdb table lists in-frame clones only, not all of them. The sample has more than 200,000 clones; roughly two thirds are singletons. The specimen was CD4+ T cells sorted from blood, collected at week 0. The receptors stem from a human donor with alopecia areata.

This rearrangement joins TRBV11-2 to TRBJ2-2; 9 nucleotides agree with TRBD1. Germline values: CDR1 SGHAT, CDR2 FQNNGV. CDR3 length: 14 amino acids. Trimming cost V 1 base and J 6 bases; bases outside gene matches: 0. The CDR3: CASSLGTGAGELFF. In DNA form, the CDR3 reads TGTGCCAGCAGCTTAGGGACAGGGGCCGGGGAGCTGTTTTTT.

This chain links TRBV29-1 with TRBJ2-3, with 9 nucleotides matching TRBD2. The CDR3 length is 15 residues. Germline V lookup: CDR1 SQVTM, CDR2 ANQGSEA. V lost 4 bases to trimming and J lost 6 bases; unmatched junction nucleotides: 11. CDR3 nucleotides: TGCAGCGTTGTGAATAGCGGGGGAGAAAGGGATACGCAGTATTTT. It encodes CSVVNSGGERDTQYF.

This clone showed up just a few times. CDR3 coding DNA: TGCAGCGCATTAGGGGACGGCACCACTGAAGCTTTCTTT. Protein: CSALGDGTTEAFF. The V and J genes are TRBV29-1 and TRBJ1-1, with TRBD1 as a possible D gene (5 bases). The CDR3 is 13 residues long. CDR1 SQVTM and CDR2 ANQGSEA come from the germline V gene. Deletions cut 7 bases from V and 4 bases from J, with 16 bases between.

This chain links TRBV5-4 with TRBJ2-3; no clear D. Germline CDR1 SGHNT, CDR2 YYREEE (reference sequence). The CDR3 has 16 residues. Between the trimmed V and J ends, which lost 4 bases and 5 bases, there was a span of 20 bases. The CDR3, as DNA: TGTGCCAGCAGCCCTTGGGCAGTCCAGCCTGGAGATACGCAGTATTTT. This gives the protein CASSPWAVQPGDTQYF.

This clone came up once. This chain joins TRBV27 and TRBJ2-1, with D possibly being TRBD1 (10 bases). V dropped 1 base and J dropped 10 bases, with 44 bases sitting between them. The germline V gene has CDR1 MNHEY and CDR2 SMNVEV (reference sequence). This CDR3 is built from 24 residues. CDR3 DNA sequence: TGTGCCAGCAGTTTATTGAGACCTCGGAACCTCGGACAGGGGGTCCGCCTAGCGGGGCAAGAGCAGTTCTTC. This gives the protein CASSLLRPRNLGQGVRLAGQEQFF.

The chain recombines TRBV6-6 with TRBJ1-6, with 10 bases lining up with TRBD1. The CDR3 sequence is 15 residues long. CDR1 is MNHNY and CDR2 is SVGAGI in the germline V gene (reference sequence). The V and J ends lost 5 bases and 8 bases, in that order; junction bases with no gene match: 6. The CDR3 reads CASSQDRGQHSPLHF. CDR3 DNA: TGTGCCAGCAGTCAAGACAGGGGGCAGCATTCACCCCTCCACTTT.

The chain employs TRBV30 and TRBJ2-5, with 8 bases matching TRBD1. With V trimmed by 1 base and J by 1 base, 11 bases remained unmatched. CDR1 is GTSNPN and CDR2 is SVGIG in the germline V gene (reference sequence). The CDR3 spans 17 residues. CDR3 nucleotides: TGTGCCTGGAGTGCTCAGACAGGGGATCGGCCCCAAGAGACCCAGTACTTC. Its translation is CAWSAQTGDRPQETQYF.

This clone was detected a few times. This chain's CDR3 is CSVEGAGVVTEAFF. The CDR3 DNA follows: TGCAGCGTTGAGGGAGCAGGGGTTGTCACTGAAGCTTTCTTT. The chain uses TRBV29-1 and TRBJ1-1; possible D gene TRBD1, 6 bases. Germline CDR1 reads SQVTM; CDR2 reads ANQGSEA. The CDR3 loop spans 14 amino acids. V gave up 3 bases and J gave up 4 bases, with 15 bases separating them.

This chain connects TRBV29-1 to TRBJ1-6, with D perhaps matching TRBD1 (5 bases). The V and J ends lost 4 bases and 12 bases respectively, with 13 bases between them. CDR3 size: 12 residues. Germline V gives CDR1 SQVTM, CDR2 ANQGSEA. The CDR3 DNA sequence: TGCAGCGTTGGGGGGGGAAGAGGACCCCTCCACTTT. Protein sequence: CSVGGGRGPLHF.

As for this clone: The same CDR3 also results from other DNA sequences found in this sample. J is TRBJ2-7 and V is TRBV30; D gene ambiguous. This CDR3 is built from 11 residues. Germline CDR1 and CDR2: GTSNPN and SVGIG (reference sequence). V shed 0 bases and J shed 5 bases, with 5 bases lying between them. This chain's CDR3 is CAWSVRDEQYF. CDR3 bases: TGTGCCTGGAGTGTACGGGACGAGCAGTACTTC. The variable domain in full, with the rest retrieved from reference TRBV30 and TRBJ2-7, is SQTIHQWPATLVQPVGSPLSLECTVEGTSNPNLYWYRQAAGRGLQLLFYSVGIGQISSEVPQNLSASRPQDRQFILSSKKLLLSDSGFYLCAWSVRDEQYFGPGTRLTVT.